The 16 T cell receptor beta chains below come from one sample, sequenced in a study of T cell responses to AZD1222 COVID-19 vaccine. Assay: immunoSEQ multiplex PCR; the TCRdb copy retains only in-frame clones and omits some. Found here are more than 150,000 clones, approximately 92% of them singletons; the top ten hold less than 11%. The source was peripheral blood, collected on day 0 of AZD1222 vaccination. The receptors derive from an adult in good health.

The chain has TRBV6-2 or TRBV6-3 and TRBJ2-1; 11 positions agree with TRBD1. With V trimmed by 1 base and J by 8 bases, 4 bases remained unmatched. Germline V gives CDR1 MNHEY, CDR2 SVGEGT. The CDR3 totals 15 residues. The CDR3 coding sequence is TGTGCCAGCAGTTACTGGACAGGGGGCGAGGATGAGCAGTTCTTC. Its translation is CASSYWTGGEDEQFF.

The chain joins TRBV9 to TRBJ1-4, with 7 positions matching TRBD1. This CDR3 has 15 amino acids. J gave up 8 bases and V 3 bases, and 10 bases lay outside the gene matches. Germline-derived CDR1 and CDR2 are SGDLS and YYNGEE. For the CDR3, the DNA is TGTGCCAGCAGCGGTGGCCTCGACAGGGACGAAAAACTGTTTTTT. It yields the protein CASSGGLDRDEKLFF.

On this clone: At one end, the junction sequence differs from germline, possibly due to a read error. The chain links TRBV7-7 to TRBJ1-3, with 9 nucleotides matching TRBD1. The CDR3 is 15 residues long. Germline V gene data show CDR1 as SSHAT and CDR2 as FNYEAQ (reference sequence). CDR3 loop: CASSLDRGSGNTIYF. CDR3 coding DNA: TGTGCTAGCAGCTTGGACAGGGGCTCTGGAAACACCATATATTTT.

The J gene is TRBJ1-2, the V gene TRBV29-1; unclear D gene. CDR1 is SQVTM, CDR2 ANQGSEA, per germline. V dropped 7 bases and J dropped 5 bases, with 11 bases sitting between them. The CDR3 runs 11 residues. In DNA, the CDR3 is TGCAGCGCTCGTATTGATTATGGCTACACCTTC. Residues: CSARIDYGYTF.

This clone was recorded only once. This rearrangement joins TRBV28 to TRBJ1-1; D unresolved. The CDR3 sequence is 15 residues long. The V end was cut by 3 bases, the J end by 0 bases, with 11 bases between. CDR1 is MDHEN, CDR2 SYDVKM, per germline. CDR3 in amino acids: CASSFGIRLNTEAFF. In DNA form, the CDR3 reads TGTGCCAGCAGTTTCGGTATCCGTTTGAACACTGAAGCTTTCTTT. The full variable domain, with the rest looked up from reference TRBV28 and TRBJ1-1, is DVKVTQSSRYLVKRTGEKVFLECVQDMDHENMFWYRQDPGLGLRLIYFSYDVKMKEKGDIPEGYSVSREKKERFSLILESASTNQTSMYLCASSFGIRLNTEAFFGQGTRLTVV.

V usage is TRBV5-1 and J usage is TRBJ1-1; tentatively, D is TRBD1 (5 bases). Germline CDR1 reads SGHRS; CDR2 reads YFSETQ. CDR3 size: 16 residues. Trimming removed 4 bases at V and 1 base at J, with 17 bases between. For the CDR3, the DNA is TGCGCCAGCAGCGCGGGTCTTAGGGGAAGGAACACTGAAGCTTTCTTT. Translating it yields CASSAGLRGRNTEAFF.

The chain combines TRBV6-5 with TRBJ1-4, with TRBD1 as a possible D gene (6 bases). Germline lookup yields CDR1 MNHEY and CDR2 SVGAGI. Trimming left V 4 bases short and J 1 base short, with 10 bases between. There are 15 residues in the CDR3. The CDR3 loop reads CASSSARGTNEKLFF. Written as DNA, the CDR3 is TGTGCCAGCAGTTCCGCCAGGGGAACTAATGAAAAACTGTTTTTT.

The gene calls are TRBV7-9 and TRBJ1-2; TRBD1 matches at 8 bases. This CDR3 comprises 16 residues. Germline V CDR1 and CDR2: SEHNR, FQNEAQ (reference sequence). The V gene end was trimmed by 4 bases and the J gene end by 6 bases; junction bases not matched to a gene: 13. CDR3 sequence: CASSSDPPGQVDGYTF. CDR3 coding DNA: TGTGCCAGCAGCTCCGATCCTCCGGGACAGGTAGATGGCTACACCTTC.

This clone has a single count. The rearrangement links TRBV7-9 to TRBJ1-2; 9 positions match TRBD1. Germline values: CDR1 SEHNR, CDR2 FQNEAQ (reference sequence). J lost 4 bases, V lost 5 bases, and 14 bases had no gene match. The CDR3 consists of 17 residues. The CDR3 sequence is CASSPSGTGPRSYGYTF. The CDR3 DNA sequence: TGTGCCAGCAGCCCGTCCGGGACAGGGCCTCGGAGCTATGGCTACACCTTC.

This rearrangement joins TRBV7-9 to TRBJ1-1, with D possibly matching TRBD1 (5 bases). There are 16 residues in the CDR3. Germline CDR1 is SEHNR and CDR2 is FQNEAQ (reference sequence). V gave up 5 bases and J gave up 5 bases, with 21 bases separating them. The CDR3 is CASSPRYWGAGTEAFF. The CDR3, as DNA: TGTGCCAGCAGCCCCCGATACTGGGGCGCTGGAACTGAAGCTTTCTTT.

The chain uses TRBV3-1 (or the pseudogene TRBV3-2) and TRBJ1-6; no firm D call. CDR3 size: 13 residues. Trimming shortened V by 2 bases and J by 5 bases, and 4 bases separated the two germline ends. Germline V gene lookup returns CDR1 LGHDT and CDR2 YNNKEL (reference sequence). The CDR3 spells CASSQLHNSPLHF. The CDR3, as DNA: TGTGCCAGCAGCCAATTACATAATTCACCCCTCCACTTT.

This rearrangement joins TRBV7-9 to TRBJ1-1, with D perhaps matching TRBD1 (6 bases). Trimming pared 5 bases from V and 8 bases from J, leaving 15 bases between. Germline V lookup: CDR1 SEHNR, CDR2 FQNEAQ (reference sequence). There are 13 residues in the CDR3. This CDR3 reads CASSAVQGSEAFF. The CDR3 coding sequence is TGTGCCAGCAGCGCCGTTCAGGGGAGCGAAGCTTTCTTT.

The V gene is TRBV24-1, the J gene TRBJ2-5, with a tentative D call TRBD1 (5 bases). The CDR3 sequence is 15 residues long. V was clipped by 3 bases and J by 5 bases, with 15 bases between them. Germline V gene sequence: CDR1 KGHDR, CDR2 SFDVKD. CDR3 nucleotide sequence: TGTGCCACCAGTGATCGGGCAGGGTTTGAGGAGACCCAGTACTTC. Its translation is CATSDRAGFEETQYF.

This clone was observed once. The V and J genes are TRBV4-2 and TRBJ1-6; weak D call: TRBD1 (5 bases). Germline V gene data show CDR1 as LGHNA and CDR2 as YNFKEQ. The V end was cut by 0 bases, the J end by 9 bases, with 21 bases between. The CDR3 extends over 18 amino acids. The CDR3 DNA is TGTGCCAGCAGCCAAGAATATTCCGGGGCAGGCTCTCTTTCACCCCTCCACTTT. Translation gives CASSQEYSGAGSLSPLHF.

This sequence joins TRBV5-1 and TRBJ1-2, with D possibly TRBD1 on 6 matching bases. V shed 4 bases and J shed 7 bases, with 20 bases lying between them. The germline CDR1 and CDR2 sequences are SGHRS and YFSETQ. The CDR3 extends over 15 amino acids. CDR3 in amino acids: CASSNGGGRGGGYTF. The CDR3 coding sequence is TGCGCCAGCAGCAACGGAGGAGGCAGGGGAGGTGGCTACACCTTC.

This rearrangement joins TRBV20-1 to TRBJ2-1; 12 positions agree with TRBD2. The junction had 14 bases not matched to a gene; V was cut back by 3 bases and J by 5 bases. Germline V gene sequence: CDR1 DFQATT, CDR2 SNEGSKA (reference sequence). The CDR3 contains 18 residues. Here the CDR3 DNA reads TGCAGTGCTAGTGTTCGGGGGCGCGGGACTAGCGGGCACAATGAGCAGTTCTTC. It yields the protein CSASVRGRGTSGHNEQFF.